The present TCR beta chain was sequenced within a study of cytomegalovirus exposure and HLA in healthy donors. About the research overall: Among about 179 million T cells, an earlier analysis found 95 million to 140 million unique TCR beta sequences.

The PCR contained 60 Vbeta and 13 Jbeta primers. Measured with immunoSEQ multiplex PCR; TCRdb has only the in-frame clones, and not every one. The sample lists about 130,000 clones, 74% occurring once. CDR1 MNHEY and CDR2 SMNVEV come from the germline V gene (reference sequence). The trim removed 4 bases at V and 3 bases at J, leaving 2 bases unmatched. The CDR3 has 14 residues. V usage is TRBV27 and J usage is TRBJ1-5, with 8 positions matching TRBD1. Material: PBMCs. This TCR came from a male donor in good health and CMV-seronegative. CDR3 in DNA: TGTGCCAGCAGTTGGACAGGGTCCAATCAGCCCCAGCATTTT. This gives the protein CASSWTGSNQPQHF.